Listed here are 27 T cell receptor beta chains from one sample, sequenced in a study of tumor-infiltrating lymphocytes in oesophageal squamous cell carcinoma. Using its own MiXCR run on the PCR reads, TCRdb lists one record per CDR3 protein. The data hold 9,000 to 13,000 distinct CDR3 sequences, with about 61% observed a single time. Sequenced sample: esophageal tumor tissue. These receptors originate from a male donor with esophageal squamous cell carcinoma.

This clonotype has just a few counts. This may be a read error: a much more frequent sequence differs by one nucleotide. CDR3 nucleotides: TGTGCCAGCAGCTTAACTGCCGGTAATGAGCAGTACTTC. The encoded protein is CASSLTAGNEQYF. V is TRBV7-3 and J is TRBJ2-7; no clear D gene. Germline CDR1 is SGHTA and CDR2 is FQGTGA. CDR3 size: 13 residues. The ends were cut back, 0 bases at V and 7 bases at J, with 10 bases in the middle.

The chain combines TRBV6-9 with TRBJ2-7; a weak D match, TRBD1 (5 bases). The CDR3 consists of 13 residues. Germline CDR1 is MNHGY and CDR2 is SVAAGI. Trimming removed 4 bases at V and 3 bases at J, with 10 bases between. CDR3 DNA sequence: TGTGCCAGCAGTTCTGCCAGGGTCTACGAGCAGTACTTC. This sequence encodes CASSSARVYEQYF.

This clonotype was seen more than once but under ten times. This rearrangement joins TRBV7-7 to TRBJ2-7; D call uncertain. The closer fit of TRBJ2-5 to the DNA end suggests the J call may be wrong. From germline, CDR1 is SSHAT and CDR2 FNYEAQ (reference sequence). The CDR3 consists of 14 residues. As DNA, the CDR3 is TGTGCCAGCAGCTCTCTGGGCGTGGAAGAGACCCAGTACTTC. Amino acid sequence: CASSSLGVEETQYF.

The chain couples TRBV11-2 to TRBJ2-7; no firm D call. With the DNA end fitting TRBJ2-1 better, the J assignment may be wrong. Germline V gene sequence: CDR1 SGHAT, CDR2 FQNNGV. The CDR3 loop spans 12 amino acids. In DNA form, the CDR3 reads TGTGCCAGCAGCTTCGGTATAAATGAGCAGTTCTTC. It encodes CASSFGINEQFF.

V is TRBV12-5 and J is TRBJ2-5, with 14 bases fitting TRBD2. Matching the DNA end better, TRBJ2-1 makes the J call doubtful. This CDR3 has 15 residues. The germline CDR1 and CDR2 sequences are LGHNT and FRNRAP. Written as DNA, the CDR3 is TGTGCTAGTGGGACTAGCGGGAGGGGGCGGAAAGAGCAGTTCTTC. This translates into CASGTSGRGRKEQFF.

The chain recombines TRBV3-1 with TRBJ2-1; D is uncertain. The CDR3 covers 13 residues. The ends were cut back, 8 bases at V and 3 bases at J, with 11 bases in the middle. Germline V gives CDR1 LGHDT, CDR2 YNNKEL (reference sequence). The CDR3 is CASGISYYNEQFF. The CDR3 DNA reads as TGTGCCAGCGGTATTAGCTACTACAATGAGCAGTTCTTC.

There are many counts of this clonotype. The J gene is TRBJ2-7, the V gene TRBV27, with 10 bases identical to TRBD2. The germline gives CDR1 MNHEY, CDR2 SMNVEV (reference sequence). The CDR3 loop spans 14 amino acids. The V gene end was trimmed by 8 bases and the J gene end by 3 bases; junction bases not matched to a gene: 7. CDR3 amino acids: CASPLAGWNYEQYF. CDR3 sequence (DNA): TGTGCCAGCCCACTAGCGGGATGGAACTACGAGCAGTACTTC.

The CDR3 loop reads CASSVISNEQFF. In DNA, the CDR3 is TGTGCCAGCAGCGTTATCAGCAATGAGCAGTTCTTC. This chain uses TRBV7-4 with TRBJ2-3, with no clear D. The DNA end is more similar to TRBJ2-1, so the J call may be wrong. The CDR3 runs to 12 residues. Germline CDR1 is SGHVT and CDR2 is SQSDAQ.

As concerns this clonotype: This may arise from a read error, as a much more abundant clone is one base away. The chain carries TRBV7-2 and TRBJ2-7; 7 bases agree with TRBD1. There are 15 residues in the CDR3. Germline CDR1 and CDR2: SGHTA and FQGNSA. V trimming: 2 bases; J trimming: 7 bases; junction bases outside the gene matches: 11. DNA of the CDR3: TGTGCCAGCAGCTTAAGGACAGGCCGTAACGATGAGCAGTACTTC. It specifies CASSLRTGRNDEQYF.

The chain carries TRBV12-3 or TRBV12-4 and TRBJ2-7; 9 bases are shared with TRBD2. The J call may be wrong; the DNA end is better matched by TRBJ2-5. CDR3 length: 13 amino acids. The CDR3 DNA is TGTGCCAGCAGCCTAGCGGGAAGAGAGACCCAGTACTTC. Amino acid sequence: CASSLAGRETQYF.

This clonotype rates as large. The chain joins TRBV27 to TRBJ2-3; tentatively, D is TRBD1 or TRBD2 (5 bases each). Germline V gene sequence: CDR1 MNHEY, CDR2 SMNVEV (reference sequence). V lost 5 bases, J lost 8 bases, and 20 bases lay in between. This CDR3 comprises 15 residues. CDR3 residues: CASSPGRMRSGTQYF. CDR3 coding DNA: TGTGCCAGCAGTCCGGGACGAATGAGGTCAGGTACGCAGTATTTT.

This clonotype was observed at least ten times. V is TRBV10-3 and J is TRBJ1-1, with D possibly TRBD1 on 5 matching bases. Germline V gene lookup returns CDR1 ENHRY and CDR2 SYGVKD. V was pared by 7 bases and J by 0 bases, with 12 bases between. The CDR3 consists of 14 residues. The CDR3 DNA is TGTGCCATCACCGCGGGACGGATGAACACTGAAGCTTTCTTT. The encoded protein is CAITAGRMNTEAFF.

J is TRBJ2-3 and V is TRBV7-2; D is perhaps TRBD1 (6 bases). Germline V CDR1 and CDR2: SGHTA, FQGNSA. This CDR3 contains 13 residues. V was pared by 5 bases and J by 6 bases, with 12 bases between. Here the CDR3 DNA reads TGTGCCAGCAGCCCGTACAGGGACGATACGCAGTATTTT. Translating it yields CASSPYRDDTQYF. Full variable domain (remainder filled in from reference TRBV7-2 and TRBJ2-3): GAGVSQSPSNKVTEKGKDVELRCDPISGHTALYWYRQSLGQGLEFLIYFQGNSAPDKSGLPSDRFSAERTGGSVSTLTIQRTQQEDSAVYLCASSPYRDDTQYFGPGTRLTVL.

This clonotype is termed medium-sized. CDR3 DNA sequence: TGTGCCAGCAGCAGGGACGGGAGGGACACTGAAGCTTTCTTT. It is translated as CASSRDGRDTEAFF. V and J are TRBV6-1 and TRBJ1-1; D is perhaps TRBD1 (5 bases). The V gene's germline CDR1 is MNHNS and CDR2 SASEGT. There are 14 residues in the CDR3. The V end lost 6 bases, the J end lost 3 bases, and 14 bases lay between the germline ends.

This clonotype was counted many times. The chain joins TRBV5-4 to TRBJ2-2; D is unresolved. Trimming stripped 5 bases from V and 6 bases from J, with 14 bases between. The CDR3 loop spans 14 amino acids. Germline V CDR1 and CDR2: SGHNT, YYREEE (reference sequence). Here the CDR3 reads CASSSTARSGELFF. CDR3 DNA sequence: TGTGCCAGCAGTTCGACGGCGAGGTCCGGGGAGCTGTTTTTT.

The CDR3 nucleotides read TGTGCCAGCAGCCCCGGACTTGGTTACAATGAGCAGTTCTTC. Amino acid sequence: CASSPGLGYNEQFF. This rearrangement joins TRBV7-3 to TRBJ2-7, with TRBD2 as a possible D gene (5 bases). The better agreement between TRBJ2-1 and the DNA end casts doubt on the J call. This CDR3 is 14 amino acids long. Germline V lookup: CDR1 SGHTA, CDR2 FQGTGA.

This clonotype was counted at least ten times. A read error is possible here, since a much larger clone lies one base away. The chain joins TRBV18 to TRBJ2-1, with a tentative D call TRBD2 (6 bases). With the DNA end fitting TRBJ2-7 better, the J assignment may be wrong. CDR3 length: 15 residues. CDR1 and CDR2 (germline): KGHSH, LQKENI. Here the CDR3 DNA reads TGTGCCAGCTCGACTTCCGGACTACACTACAATGAGCAGTACTTC. Translating it yields CASSTSGLHYNEQYF.

This clonotype was seen many times. A read error is possible here, since a much larger clone lies one base away. The V gene is TRBV11-3, the J gene TRBJ2-1, with TRBD2 matching 9 bases. The V gene's germline CDR1 is SGHNT and CDR2 YENEEA. The junction had 14 bases not matched to a gene; V was cut back by 1 base and J by 10 bases. CDR3 length equals 17 residues. In nucleotides, the CDR3 is TGTGCCAGCAGCTTAGGGGAATTTGGCGGGAGGGCCCGCGAGCAGTTCTTC. Its protein is CASSLGEFGGRAREQFF.

V gene TRBV7-3 combines with J gene TRBJ2-7; D perhaps matches TRBD1 (5 bases). Germline CDR1 reads SGHTA; CDR2 reads FQGTGA. The CDR3 is made up of 14 amino acids. The germline V and J ends were trimmed by 5 bases and 7 bases, with 18 bases remaining between them. The CDR3 region has the DNA TGTGCCAGCAGCCGACAGAGCTCCTACAATGAGCAGTACTTC. Translating it yields CASSRQSSYNEQYF.

This clonotype was recorded once. The rearrangement uses TRBV11-2 and TRBJ2-3; the D gene could be TRBD1 or TRBD2 (6 bases each). CDR3 length: 16 amino acids. Germline V gene sequence: CDR1 SGHAT, CDR2 FQNNGV. Trimming removed 4 bases from V and 1 base from J, with 15 bases in between. DNA for the CDR3: TGTGCCAGCAGCTCCATTGGGGGGCAGGGCACAGATACGCAGTATTTT. Amino acid sequence: CASSSIGGQGTDTQYF.

This sequence joins TRBV12-3 or TRBV12-4 and TRBJ1-5, with no clear D. The CDR3 is 12 amino acids. Deletions cut 1 base from V and 5 bases from J, with 3 bases between. CDR3 DNA sequence: TGTGCCAGCAGTTTAGGGGATCAGCCCCAGCATTTT. Translation: CASSLGDQPQHF.

The chain combines TRBV11-2 with TRBJ2-3, with unresolved D. The germline CDR1 and CDR2 sequences are SGHAT and FQNNGV. The CDR3 consists of 13 residues. Trimming shortened V by 1 base and J by 7 bases, and 9 bases separated the two germline ends. The CDR3 nucleotides read TGTGCCAGCAGCTTAGCCCAATTCCATACGCAGTATTTT. Translated: CASSLAQFHTQYF. The variable domain in full, completed from reference TRBV11-2 and TRBJ2-3, reads EAGVAQSPRYKIIEKRQSVAFWCNPISGHATLYWYQQILGQGPKLLIQFQNNGVVDDSQLPKDRFSAERLKGVDSTLKIQPAKLEDSAVYLCASSLAQFHTQYFGPGTRLTVL.

The chain has TRBV6-1 and TRBJ2-5, with D hard to call. The CDR3 runs to 13 residues. Between the trimmed V and J ends, which lost 0 bases and 11 bases, there was a span of 13 bases. Germline V gives CDR1 MNHNS, CDR2 SASEGT. DNA for the CDR3: TGTGCCAGCAGTGAAGCTTTTTACTCTCAGCAGTACTTC. Encoded protein: CASSEAFYSQQYF.

This clonotype was seen just once. The CDR3 DNA reads as TGTGCCAGCAGTTTATATCTGTCTAGCGGACGCAATGAGCAGTTCTTC. It codes for CASSLYLSSGRNEQFF. V gene TRBV27 combines with J gene TRBJ2-1, with 7 bases fitting TRBD2. With 1 base clipped from V and 6 bases from J, the junction kept 9 bases outside the gene matches. Germline loops: CDR1 MNHEY, CDR2 SMNVEV (reference sequence). This CDR3 has 16 amino acids.

J is TRBJ2-1 and V is TRBV6-8, with a possible D match to TRBD1 (5 bases). CDR3 size: 15 residues. From germline, CDR1 is MNHGY and CDR2 SAAAGT. Trimming removed 3 bases from V and 1 base from J, with 10 bases in between. CDR3 nucleotides: TGTGCCAGCAGTTATGGCCCAGGGTCCTACAATGAGCAGTTCTTC. Translated: CASSYGPGSYNEQFF.

This clonotype was counted many times. The chain is built from TRBV2 and TRBJ1-2; D may be TRBD1 (6 bases). Germline assignment: CDR1 SNHLY and CDR2 FYNNEI. Trimming removed 6 bases at V and 4 bases at J, with 15 bases between. CDR3 length: 14 amino acids. CDR3 residues: CASSGQPRIYGYTF. The CDR3 nucleotides read TGTGCCAGCAGCGGACAGCCTCGAATCTATGGCTACACCTTC.

Note on this clonotype: Because it lacks the conserved phenylalanine or tryptophan at the end, this CDR3 is likely a read error. Because the CDR3's place on the DNA is in doubt, the DNA is left out and the CDR3 is given as listed by TCRdb. The chain is built from TRBV28 and TRBJ2-1. Looked up from germline, CDR1 is MDHEN and CDR2 is SYDVKM. Inclusive of both ends, the CDR3 amounts to 13 amino acids. The CDR3 region is CASSERYEQYFGN.